This entry describes one T cell receptor beta chain. The target antigen is unknown. TCRdb used MiXCR to reprocess the reads, holding one entry per CDR3 protein. Of tens of thousands of distinct CDR3 sequences detected, approximately 77% appear once; the ten largest clones hold 13% to 15%. The sample belongs to a study of type 1 regulatory T cells. The overall study: T-allo10 is a Tr1-enriched, alloantigen-specific CD4 T cell product made in vitro.

Trimming removed 10 bases from V and 0 bases from J; junction bases left unmatched: 5. Germline loops: CDR1 ENHRY, CDR2 SYGVKD. The length of the CDR3 is 14 residues. The graft donor-derived T-allo10 cells reportedly recognize host alloantigens, are anergic, and suppress alloantigen-specifically. Sample: cultured T cells, either the whole culture or a sorted T cell fraction (not recorded which). As for subset: Tr1-enriched cell product generated in vitro against host alloantigens. The V call is TRBV10-3, the J call TRBJ2-3; 9 nucleotides match TRBD1. This clonotype originated in a human donor in good health. The CDR3, as DNA: TGTGCCACCCTACAGGGGGCTAGCACAGATACGCAGTATTTT. It encodes CATLQGASTDTQYF.